This T cell receptor beta chain was captured in a study of CD8 T cells in ankylosing spondylitis. Via MiXCR, TCRdb re-called the 5' RACE reads, giving one row per CDR3 protein. Found here are about 840,000 distinct CDR3 sequences, about an eighth of them singletons; the top ten hold 0.51%. The CDR3 totals 13 residues. Trimming shortened V by 5 bases and J by 10 bases, and 15 bases separated the two germline ends. Looked up from germline, CDR1 is SGHTA and CDR2 is FQGNSA. Regarding the study as a whole: CD8+ by phenotype, disease-linked clones were relatively rare in peripheral blood. Ankylosing spondylitis blood appeared to be characterized by a TCR beta motif of several highly homologous variants.

In this sample, this clonotype turned up a few times. Its antigen is still unknown. The chain uses TRBV7-2 and TRBJ2-1; possible D gene TRBD2, 5 bases. The TCR comes from a male donor with ankylosing spondylitis. Material: blood, either unsorted or a sorted T cell fraction (not recorded which). The CDR3 DNA is TGTGCCAGCAGCCCTAGGGTGGGAGTGGAGCAGTTCTTC. Protein sequence: CASSPRVGVEQFF.